This T cell receptor (beta chain) was retrieved from a study of blood T cell repertoires in COVID-19. Study in general: Acute-phase and convalescent COVID-19 samples originated in the United States, Italy and Spain.

This CDR3 region has 17 residues. The germline CDR1 and CDR2 sequences are KGHSH and LQKENI. The J segment lost 1 base and the V segment lost 5 bases, leaving 14 bases of the junction unmatched. Authors' methods: Nucleated cell counts were estimated from reference gene primer amplification. Generated by immunoSEQ multiplex PCR, the TCRdb table keeps only in-frame clones and is missing some. V and J calls and clone size are those listed in that table; D and trimming were worked out from the DNA. The sample contains about 47,000 clones, roughly 87% of which appear only once. Material for sequencing was peripheral blood. The rearrangement uses TRBV18 and TRBJ2-7; 7 nucleotides agree with TRBD1. The origin of this receptor is a woman aged 60-75 years with acute or convalescent COVID-19. The CDR3, as DNA: TGTGCCAGCTCAGACCGACCAAGGCAGGGGGTTTCCTACGAGCAGTACTTC. It yields the protein CASSDRPRQGVSYEQYF.